This T cell receptor (beta chain) was sequenced during a study of CD8+CD57+ T cells in acquired aplastic anemia. Study-level background: The mean DNA yield obtained from sorted CD4+ and CD8+ cells came to about 3.2 ug.

Whoever was chosen for sequencing had shown CD8+CD57+ cell expansion by flow cytometry. Study observations and caveats: Patients and controls turned out to have 25 to 30 CD8+ CDR3 sequences in common.

Genomic DNA acted as the template from which TCR beta VDJ combination and CDR3 sequence profiling were carried out. TCRdb fed the reads into MiXCR, producing one record per CDR3 protein. The sample includes about half a million distinct CDR3 sequences, around 32% of them seen just once. Turning to this clonotype: What it binds is unknown. The germline gene is not matched at one end of the junction; a read error may be the cause.

The CDR3 length is 14 residues. Germline CDR1 is MNHNS and CDR2 is SASEGT. The sample taken for sequencing was sorted CD4+, CD8+, or CD8+CD57+ T cells (not recorded which) from PBMCs. V and J are TRBV6-1 and TRBJ1-6, with unresolved D. The TCR was taken from a human donor with aplastic anemia. The CDR3 is CASSEETVNSPLHF. The DNA of the CDR3 is TGTGCCAGTAGTGAAGAAACAGTGAATTCACCCCTCCACTTT.